The rows below give T cell receptor beta chains drawn from one sample of a study of T cell responses to AZD1222 COVID-19 vaccine. TCRdb's copy holds only in-frame clones and misses some; the assay was immunoSEQ multiplex PCR. The sample shows about 98,000 clones, about 88% of them seen only once. Sequences were derived from peripheral blood, sampled on day 0 of AZD1222 vaccination. These receptor sequences come from an adult in good health. Both conserved end residues are part of each CDR3. Fields, in order: V gene, J gene, D gene, CDR3 protein, CDR3 DNA. A D gene is named only where the DNA matches it firmly.

V: TRBV29-1
J: TRBJ2-1
D: NA
CDR3: CSVEGEERAWANEQFF
DNA: TGCAGCGTTGAAGGGGAGGAACGGGCGTGGGCCAATGAGCAGTTCTTC

V: TRBV28
J: TRBJ1-1
D: TRBD1
CDR3: CASSFIATGEDTEAFF
DNA: TGTGCCAGCAGTTTCATCGCGACAGGGGAAGACACTGAAGCTTTCTTT

V: TRBV2
J: TRBJ2-1
D: NA
CDR3: CASRLGRESNEQFF
DNA: TGTGCCAGCCGGCTGGGCAGGGAAAGCAATGAGCAGTTCTTC

V: TRBV6-5
J: TRBJ2-1
D: NA
CDR3: CASTRNEQFF
DNA: TGTGCCAGCACGCGCAATGAGCAGTTCTTC

V: TRBV6-5
J: TRBJ1-1
D: NA
CDR3: CASSSIRGAFF
DNA: TGTGCCAGCAGTTCCATTCGGGGAGCTTTCTTT

V: TRBV5-5
J: TRBJ2-7
D: NA
CDR3: CASSLSSDSYEQYF
DNA: TGTGCCAGCAGCTTGTCTAGCGACTCCTACGAGCAGTACTTC

V: TRBV15
J: TRBJ1-4
D: NA
CDR3: CATSRDRGQSFGKLFF
DNA: TGTGCCACCAGCAGAGATAGAGGGCAGTCGTTCGGAAAACTGTTTTTT

V: TRBV2
J: TRBJ1-1
D: NA
CDR3: CASSEVRGVNTEAFF
DNA: TGTGCCAGCAGTGAAGTCCGGGGGGTGAACACTGAAGCTTTCTTT

V: TRBV5-1
J: TRBJ1-3
D: NA
CDR3: CASSSETGGLSGNTIYF
DNA: TGCGCCAGCAGCTCGGAGACAGGCGGCCTCTCTGGAAACACCATATATTTT

V: TRBV9
J: TRBJ1-2
D: NA
CDR3: CASSVIWTPYGYTF
DNA: TGTGCCAGCAGCGTAATTTGGACACCTTATGGCTACACCTTC